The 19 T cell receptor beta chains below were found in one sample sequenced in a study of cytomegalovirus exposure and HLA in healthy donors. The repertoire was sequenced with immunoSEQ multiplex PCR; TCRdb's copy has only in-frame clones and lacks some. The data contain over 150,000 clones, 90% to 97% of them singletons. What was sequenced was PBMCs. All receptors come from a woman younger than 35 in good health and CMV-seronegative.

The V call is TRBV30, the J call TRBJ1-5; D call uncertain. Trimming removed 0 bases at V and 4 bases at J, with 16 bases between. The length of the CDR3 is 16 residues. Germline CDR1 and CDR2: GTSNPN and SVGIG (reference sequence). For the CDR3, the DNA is TGTGCCTGGAGTGTACCGACCGCACTAAGTAATCAGCCCCAGCATTTT. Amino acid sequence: CAWSVPTALSNQPQHF.

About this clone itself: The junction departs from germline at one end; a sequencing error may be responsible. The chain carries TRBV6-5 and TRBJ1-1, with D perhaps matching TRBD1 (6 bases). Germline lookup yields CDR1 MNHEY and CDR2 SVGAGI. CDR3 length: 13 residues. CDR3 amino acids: CASSETGHPHTIF. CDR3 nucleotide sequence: TGTGCCAGCAGCGAAACGGGACACCCCCATACCATCTTT.

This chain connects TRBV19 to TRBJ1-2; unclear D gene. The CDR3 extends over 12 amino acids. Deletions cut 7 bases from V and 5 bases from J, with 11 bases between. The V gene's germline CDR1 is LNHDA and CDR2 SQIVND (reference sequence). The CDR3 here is CASNDGFYGYTF. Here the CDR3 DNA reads TGTGCCAGTAATGACGGGTTTTATGGCTACACCTTC.

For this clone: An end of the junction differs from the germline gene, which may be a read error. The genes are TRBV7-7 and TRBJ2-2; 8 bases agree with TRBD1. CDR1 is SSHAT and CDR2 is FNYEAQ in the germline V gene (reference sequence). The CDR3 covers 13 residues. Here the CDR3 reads CASSMTGVGELFF. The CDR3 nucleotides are TGTGCTAGCAGTATGACAGGGGTCGGGGAGCTGTTTTTT.

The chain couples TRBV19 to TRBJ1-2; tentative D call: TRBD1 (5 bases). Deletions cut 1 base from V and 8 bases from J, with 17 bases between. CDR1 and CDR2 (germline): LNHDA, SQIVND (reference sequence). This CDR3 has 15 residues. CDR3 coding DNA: TGTGCCAGTAGTATAGTATTCCAGGGCCGAGGCGGCTACACCTTC. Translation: CASSIVFQGRGGYTF.

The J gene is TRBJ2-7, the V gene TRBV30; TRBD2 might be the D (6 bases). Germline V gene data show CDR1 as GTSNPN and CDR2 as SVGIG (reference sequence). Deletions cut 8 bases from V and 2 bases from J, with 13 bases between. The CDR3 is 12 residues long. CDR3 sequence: CASGRGAYEQYF. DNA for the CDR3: TGTGCCAGTGGGCGGGGAGCCTACGAGCAGTACTTC.

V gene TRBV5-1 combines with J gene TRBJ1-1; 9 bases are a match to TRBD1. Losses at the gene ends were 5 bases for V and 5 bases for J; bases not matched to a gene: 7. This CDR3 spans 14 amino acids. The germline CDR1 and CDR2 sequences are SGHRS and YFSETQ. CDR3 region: CASRSDRGRTEAFF. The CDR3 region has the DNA TGCGCCAGCAGGTCGGACAGGGGCCGAACTGAAGCTTTCTTT.

CDR3 residues: CASSPGEGKSYEQYF. The CDR3 DNA reads TGTGCCAGCTCCCCGGGAGAGGGAAAGTCCTACGAGCAGTACTTC. The rearrangement uses TRBV7-2 and TRBJ2-7, with D tentatively TRBD2 (6 bases). CDR1 and CDR2 from the germline V gene are SGHTA and FQGNSA. This CDR3 is 15 amino acids long. Trimming cost V 8 bases and J 1 base, with 18 bases left between them. Full variable domain (outside the CDR3, taken from reference TRBV7-2 and TRBJ2-7): GAGVSQSPSNKVTEKGKDVELRCDPISGHTALYWYRQSLGQGLEFLIYFQGNSAPDKSGLPSDRFSAERTGGSVSTLTIQRTQQEDSAVYLCASSPGEGKSYEQYFGPGTRLTVT.

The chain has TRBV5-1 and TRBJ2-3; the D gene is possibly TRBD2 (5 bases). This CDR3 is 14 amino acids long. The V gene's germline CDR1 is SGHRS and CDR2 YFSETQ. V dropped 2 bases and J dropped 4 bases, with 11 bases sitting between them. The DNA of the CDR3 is TGCGCCAGCAGCTTTGAGGGCAGATCAGATACGCAGTATTTT. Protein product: CASSFEGRSDTQYF. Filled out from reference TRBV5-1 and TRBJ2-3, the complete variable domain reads KAGVTQTPRYLIKTRGQQVTLSCSPISGHRSVSWYQQTPGQGLQFLFEYFSETQRNKGNFPGRFSGRQFSNSRSEMNVSTLELGDSALYLCASSFEGRSDTQYFGPGTRLTVL.

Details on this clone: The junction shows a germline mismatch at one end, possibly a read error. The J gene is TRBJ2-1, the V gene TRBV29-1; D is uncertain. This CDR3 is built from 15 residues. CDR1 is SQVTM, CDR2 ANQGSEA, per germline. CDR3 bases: TGCAGCATTGAACCTCCTAGTTCTCAAGACAATGAGCAGTTCTTC. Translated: CSIEPPSSQDNEQFF.

Here the CDR3 reads CASRHGLAGYEQYF. The DNA for the CDR3 is TGTGCCAGCAGACATGGACTAGCGGGCTACGAGCAGTACTTC. This chain joins TRBV6-1 and TRBJ2-7; 11 positions match TRBD2. This CDR3 has 14 residues. Trimming took 6 bases from V and 3 from J; bases not matched to a gene: 4. Germline V lookup: CDR1 MNHNS, CDR2 SASEGT.

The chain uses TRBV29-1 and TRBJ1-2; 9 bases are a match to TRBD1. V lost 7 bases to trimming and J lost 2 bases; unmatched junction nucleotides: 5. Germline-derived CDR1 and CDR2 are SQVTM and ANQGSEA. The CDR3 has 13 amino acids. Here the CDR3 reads CSAPGQGNYGYTF. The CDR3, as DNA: TGCAGCGCCCCGGGACAGGGAAACTATGGCTACACCTTC.

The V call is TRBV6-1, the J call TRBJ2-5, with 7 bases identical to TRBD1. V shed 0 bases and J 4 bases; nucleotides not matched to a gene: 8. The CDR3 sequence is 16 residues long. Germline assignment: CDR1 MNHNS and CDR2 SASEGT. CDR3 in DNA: TGTGCCAGCAGTGAAGCTCTAGGGGGCTTAGGAGAGACCCAGTACTTC. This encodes CASSEALGGLGETQYF.

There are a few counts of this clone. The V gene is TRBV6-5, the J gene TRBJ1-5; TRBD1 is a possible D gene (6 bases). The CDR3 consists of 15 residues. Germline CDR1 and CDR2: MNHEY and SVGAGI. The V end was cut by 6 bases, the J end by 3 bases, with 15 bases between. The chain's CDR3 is CASRPSDSSNQPQHF. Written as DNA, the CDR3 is TGTGCCAGCAGGCCATCGGACAGTTCCAATCAGCCCCAGCATTTT.

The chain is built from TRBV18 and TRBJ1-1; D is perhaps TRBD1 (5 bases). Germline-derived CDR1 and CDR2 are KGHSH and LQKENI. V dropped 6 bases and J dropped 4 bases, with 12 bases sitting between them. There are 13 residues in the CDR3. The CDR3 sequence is CASSKGASTEAFF. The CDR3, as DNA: TGTGCCAGCTCCAAAGGGGCAAGCACTGAAGCTTTCTTT.

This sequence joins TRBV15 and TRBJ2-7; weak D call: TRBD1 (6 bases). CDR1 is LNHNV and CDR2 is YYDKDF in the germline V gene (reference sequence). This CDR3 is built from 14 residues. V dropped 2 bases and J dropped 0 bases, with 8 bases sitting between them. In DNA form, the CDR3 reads TGTGCCACCAGCAGACAGGGGAGCTCCTACGAGCAGTACTTC. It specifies CATSRQGSSYEQYF.

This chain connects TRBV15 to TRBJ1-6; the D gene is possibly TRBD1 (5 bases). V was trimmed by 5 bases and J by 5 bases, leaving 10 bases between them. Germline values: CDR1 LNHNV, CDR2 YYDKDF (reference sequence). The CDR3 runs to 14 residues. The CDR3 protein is CATSPGVHNSPLHF. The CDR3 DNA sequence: TGTGCCACCAGCCCGGGGGTCCATAATTCACCCCTCCACTTT.

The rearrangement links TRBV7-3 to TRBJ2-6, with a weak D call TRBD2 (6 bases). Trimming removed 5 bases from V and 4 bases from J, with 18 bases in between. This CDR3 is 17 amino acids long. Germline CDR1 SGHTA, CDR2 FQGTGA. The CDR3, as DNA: TGTGCCAGCAGCGTCCGGGGTGGGGAGGCCGGGGCCAACGTCCTGACTTTC. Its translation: CASSVRGGEAGANVLTF.

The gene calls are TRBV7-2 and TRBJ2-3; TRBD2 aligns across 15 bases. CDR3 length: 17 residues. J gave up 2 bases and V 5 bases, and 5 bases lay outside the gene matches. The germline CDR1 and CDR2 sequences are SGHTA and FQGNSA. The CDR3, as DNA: TGTGCCAGCAGCCATGGACTAGCGGGGGGGTACACAGATACGCAGTATTTT. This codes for CASSHGLAGGYTDTQYF.